This TCR beta chain was recovered during a study of regulatory T cells in long-lasting Graves disease. Turning to this clonotype: Its antigen is as yet unknown.

The time point is: newly diagnosed GD, antithyroid drugs for less than 3 months. Extracted PBMC RNA gave rise to the TCR library. Study-level results: Since the sample size was small, accuracy may have been reduced. TRBV28 was favored in persistent disease, as were TRBJ1-2 and TRBJ2-5.

According to the study, TCR beta libraries were built with iRepertoire HTBI primers and CDR3-region Arm-PCR. TCRdb reprocessed the multiplex PCR reads with MiXCR, giving one entry per CDR3 protein. There are more than 450,000 distinct CDR3 sequences in the sample; 16% occur only once, and 12% lies in the top ten. The V gene lost 3 bases and the J gene lost 7 bases, with 18 bases spanning the gap. CDR3 length: 15 amino acids. CDR1 MNHGY and CDR2 SVAAGI come from the germline V gene. A further study also used this sample, focusing on T cells in Graves' hyperthyroidism and ophthalmopathy. That source reports: These patients, aged 18 to 65, had recently diagnosed hyperthyroidism lasting under 2 months. Stable hyperthyroidism was separated from ophthalmopathy by a model based on 13 V-J features.

The sequence was obtained from a man in his forties with Graves disease. The input for sequencing was peripheral blood mononuclear cells (PBMCs), taken at new diagnosis, from a patient treated with antithyroid drugs. This chain connects TRBV6-9 to TRBJ1-2, with a tentative D call TRBD1 (5 bases). CDR3: CASSYNVDNLAGYTF. The DNA for the CDR3 is TGTGCCAGCAGTTACAACGTGGACAATTTGGCTGGCTACACCTTC.